This T cell receptor beta chain was observed in a study of blood T cell repertoires in COVID-19. The assay was immunoSEQ multiplex PCR, and TCRdb's table has in-frame clones only and misses some. The sample includes more than 70,000 clones, 70% to 90% of them seen just once. Germline assignment: CDR1 LGHNA and CDR2 YSLEER. CDR3 length: 16 residues. V gave up 2 bases and J gave up 0 bases, with 10 bases separating them. This rearrangement joins TRBV4-3 to TRBJ1-4; D is unresolved. Sequencing input: peripheral blood. The source is a woman aged 80 or over with active or convalescent COVID-19. CDR3 sequence reads: CASSQSLPATNEKLFF. DNA of the CDR3: TGCGCCAGCAGCCAATCCCTTCCCGCAACTAATGAAAAACTGTTTTTT.